These 18 T cell receptor beta chains came from one sample sequenced in a study of T cell repertoires in cytomegalovirus infection. TCRdb ran MiXCR on the reads and lists one entry per CDR3 protein. This repertoire shows about 900,000 distinct CDR3 sequences, roughly a third found once; its top ten account for roughly 13%. The antigens for these receptors are not known. The material was cultured CD8+ T cells from PBMCs, obtained from culture after CMV antigen stimulation. The receptors come from a human donor in good health (CMV status not recorded). Some clones in this sample may be carry-over from other donors' samples.

A few counts support this clonotype. V gene TRBV10-3 combines with J gene TRBJ2-7; the match to TRBD2 covers 12 bases. V was clipped by 3 bases and J by 1 base; unmatched bases: 10. Germline V CDR1 and CDR2: ENHRY, SYGVKD. CDR3 size: 18 residues. CDR3 nucleotide sequence: TGTGCCATCAGTGACCCCCCTAGCGGGGGGGCTCAGTCCTACGAGCAGTACTTC. Translated, it gives CAISDPPSGGAQSYEQYF.

The J gene is TRBJ2-2, the V gene TRBV7-9; no firm D call. Per germline, CDR1 SEHNR and CDR2 FQNEAQ (reference sequence). This CDR3 comprises 12 residues. V dropped 7 bases and J dropped 10 bases, with 13 bases sitting between them. CDR3 sequence (DNA): TGTGCCAGCAACTGGGGAAGTGCGGAGCTGTTTTTT. Its protein is CASNWGSAELFF. The full variable domain, with the rest looked up from reference TRBV7-9 and TRBJ2-2, is DTGVSQNPRHKITKRGQNVTFRCDPISEHNRLYWYRQTLGQGPEFLTYFQNEAQLEKSRLLSDRFSAERPKGSFSTLEIQRTEQGDSAMYLCASNWGSAELFFGEGSRLTVL.

The V and J genes are TRBV4-1 and TRBJ2-1; D uncertain. This CDR3 has 15 amino acids. CDR1 is MGHRA and CDR2 is YSYEKL in the germline V gene. V lost 1 base to trimming and J lost 0 bases, with 7 bases between them. CDR3 bases: TGCGCCAGCAGCCAAGCCCCGAGCTCCTACAATGAGCAGTTCTTC. Its translation: CASSQAPSSYNEQFF.

The chain carries TRBV27 and TRBJ1-1; TRBD1 aligns across 7 bases. In germline, CDR1 is MNHEY, CDR2 SMNVEV (reference sequence). The CDR3 loop spans 14 amino acids. The V gene end was trimmed by 5 bases and the J gene end by 2 bases; junction bases not matched to a gene: 5. This chain's CDR3 is CASSRTGQNTEAFF. The CDR3 DNA reads as TGTGCCAGCAGTAGGACAGGACAAAACACTGAAGCTTTCTTT.

The rearrangement uses TRBV4-3 and TRBJ2-2; 15 bases map to TRBD2. CDR1 LGHNA and CDR2 YSLEER come from the germline V gene. The V and J ends lost 6 bases and 3 bases, in that order; junction bases with no gene match: 14. The CDR3 runs to 20 residues. CDR3 DNA sequence: TGCGCCAGCAGTCCCGGACTAGCGGGGGGGACGCCCACATACACCGGGGAGCTGTTTTTT. Its protein product is CASSPGLAGGTPTYTGELFF.

J is TRBJ1-4 and V is TRBV27, with a tentative D call TRBD1 (5 bases). CDR3 length equals 14 residues. The V end was cut by 3 bases, the J end by 7 bases, with 12 bases between. CDR1 and CDR2 (germline): MNHEY, SMNVEV (reference sequence). CDR3 bases: TGTGCCAGCAGTTTTTCCAGGGAGCCTGAAAAACTGTTTTTT. It specifies CASSFSREPEKLFF.

About this clonotype: This could be a read error, since a much larger clone is one nucleotide away. The rearrangement links TRBV6-6 to TRBJ2-1; 8 positions match TRBD1. This CDR3 comprises 14 residues. Per the germline V gene, CDR1 is MNHNY and CDR2 is SVGAGI (reference sequence). Germline trimming cut 5 bases from V and 6 bases from J; bases unmatched to any gene: 6. CDR3 sequence: CASSPTGGGNEQFF. The CDR3 bases are TGTGCCAGCAGTCCTACAGGGGGAGGCAATGAGCAGTTCTTC.

The chain couples TRBV4-3 to TRBJ2-2; 7 bases agree with TRBD2. Unmatched junction bases numbered 1, after V lost 0 bases and J lost 3 bases. The CDR3 totals 15 residues. CDR1 LGHNA and CDR2 YSLEER come from the germline V gene. The CDR3 loop is CASSQDGLDTGELFF. The CDR3 nucleotides are TGCGCCAGCAGCCAAGATGGACTAGACACCGGGGAGCTGTTTTTT.

The chain combines TRBV11-2 with TRBJ2-7; no clear D gene. The ends were cut back, 0 bases at V and 1 base at J, with 10 bases in the middle. This CDR3 contains 15 residues. Germline CDR1 SGHAT, CDR2 FQNNGV. Here the CDR3 DNA reads TGTGCCAGCAGCTTAGAGGGTGCTGATTCCTACGAGCAGTACTTC. It is translated as CASSLEGADSYEQYF.

This clonotype has more than one count but fewer than ten. CDR3 DNA: TGTGCCGCCCTTAGCGCGGGCCAGGCGCTCATCTATGGCTACACCTTC. It translates to CAALSAGQALIYGYTF. This chain uses TRBV6-1 with TRBJ1-2; unclear D gene. The V and J ends lost 11 bases and 4 bases respectively, with 26 bases between them. The CDR3 runs to 16 residues. Germline V gene lookup returns CDR1 MNHNS and CDR2 SASEGT.

This clonotype was observed a handful of times. This chain connects TRBV2 to TRBJ1-6; no reliable D call. CDR1 is SNHLY and CDR2 is FYNNEI in the germline V gene. V gave up 1 base and J gave up 7 bases, with 5 bases separating them. The CDR3 runs 13 residues. CDR3 in DNA: TGTGCCAGCAGTGAAGATTGGAATTCACCCCTCCACTTT. It is translated as CASSEDWNSPLHF.

The chain combines TRBV6-6 with TRBJ2-7; unclear D gene. The CDR3 consists of 16 residues. The germline V and J ends were trimmed by 3 bases and 0 bases, with 15 bases remaining between them. CDR1 is MNHNY and CDR2 is SVGAGI in the germline V gene (reference sequence). The chain's CDR3 is CASSYGTSFLSYEQYF. CDR3 DNA sequence: TGTGCCAGCAGTTATGGTACAAGTTTTCTCTCCTACGAGCAGTACTTC.

A few counts support this clonotype. The rearrangement links TRBV6-5 to TRBJ2-3; 9 bases are a match to TRBD2. Looked up from germline, CDR1 is MNHEY and CDR2 is SVGAGI. This CDR3 contains 16 residues. The trim removed 0 bases at V and 4 bases at J, leaving 5 bases unmatched. The CDR3 here is CASSYSSGGWADTQYF. CDR3 DNA sequence: TGTGCCAGCAGTTACTCTAGCGGGGGTTGGGCAGATACGCAGTATTTT.

The genes are TRBV7-3 and TRBJ2-3; 7 bases line up with TRBD2. Germline trimming cut 6 bases from V and 2 bases from J; bases unmatched to any gene: 11. CDR1 is SGHTA and CDR2 is FQGTGA in the germline V gene. This CDR3 comprises 16 residues. This CDR3 is CASRPDWRGITDTQYF. The CDR3, as DNA: TGTGCCAGCAGGCCGGATTGGCGGGGGATCACAGATACGCAGTATTTT.

The chain is built from TRBV19 and TRBJ2-6; D is uncertain. Trimming left V 2 bases short and J 1 base short, with 12 bases between. CDR1 and CDR2 from the germline V gene are LNHDA and SQIVND (reference sequence). This CDR3 has 17 amino acids. DNA for the CDR3: TGTGCCAGTAGTATAAGACTTGGCGGTTCTGGGGCCAACGTCCTGACTTTC. Translated: CASSIRLGGSGANVLTF.

Sample share makes this clonotype medium-sized. The chain is built from TRBV6-5 and TRBJ2-3; 13 bases are shared with TRBD2. The V segment lost 0 bases and the J segment 6 bases; nucleotides outside the gene matches: 0. Germline CDR1 and CDR2: MNHEY and SVGAGI. The CDR3 runs to 15 residues. CDR3 in DNA: TGTGCCAGCAGTTACTCGGGACTAGCGGGGGATACGCAGTATTTT. It encodes CASSYSGLAGDTQYF.

The V and J genes are TRBV6-2 or TRBV6-3 and TRBJ2-1, with 10 bases that match TRBD1. This CDR3 comprises 16 residues. V lost 6 bases, J lost 4 bases, and 9 bases stayed unmatched. The V gene's germline CDR1 is MNHEY and CDR2 SVGEGT. In nucleotides, the CDR3 is TGTGCCAGCAGATCTGTAGGGACAGGGGTGTACAATGAGCAGTTCTTC. It encodes CASRSVGTGVYNEQFF.

The chain has TRBV23-1 and TRBJ1-6; tentatively, D is TRBD1 (5 bases). TRBV23-1 is an ORF for which the function is uncertain. The CDR3 runs to 13 residues. CDR3 in DNA: TGCGCAACCCCGGGGGGGGTTGGTTCACCCCTCCACTTT. This translates into CATPGGVGSPLHF.